Below, 21 T cell receptor beta chains from the same sample are listed, as sequenced in a study of cytomegalovirus exposure and HLA in healthy donors. PCR was performed using 60 Vbeta and 13 Jbeta primers. The assay was immunoSEQ multiplex PCR, and TCRdb's table has in-frame clones only and misses some. The sample totals under 40,000 clones; its top ten clones hold 4.5% to 5.5%. Source material: PBMCs. All receptors come from a female donor in good health and CMV-seronegative.

This chain uses TRBV7-9 with TRBJ1-1; 8 bases align to TRBD1. This CDR3 comprises 13 residues. Germline V gene sequence: CDR1 SEHNR, CDR2 FQNEAQ (reference sequence). V lost 5 bases and J lost 3; bases outside the gene matches: 2. The CDR3 protein is CASSGQGDTEAFF. The CDR3 DNA is TGTGCCAGCAGCGGACAGGGTGACACTGAAGCTTTCTTT.

The V and J genes are TRBV28 and TRBJ2-7, with D unclear. Germline lookup yields CDR1 MDHEN and CDR2 SYDVKM. This CDR3 is 12 amino acids long. Trimming left V 7 bases short and J 4 bases short, with 11 bases between. The CDR3 bases are TGTGCCAGCACCTCCCCCGGGTACGAGCAGTACTTC. This translates into CASTSPGYEQYF.

The V and J genes are TRBV7-2 and TRBJ2-7, with D possibly being TRBD1 (6 bases). The CDR3 length is 15 residues. From germline, CDR1 is SGHTA and CDR2 FQGNSA. With 4 bases removed from V and 3 bases from J, the gap between germline ends came to 16 bases. The CDR3: CASSSPRTASYEQYF. CDR3 nucleotides: TGTGCCAGCAGCTCCCCCAGGACAGCTAGCTACGAGCAGTACTTC. Combining the CDR3 with reference TRBV7-2 and TRBJ2-7 gives the whole variable domain GAGVSQSPSNKVTEKGKDVELRCDPISGHTALYWYRQSLGQGLEFLIYFQGNSAPDKSGLPSDRFSAERTGGSVSTLTIQRTQQEDSAVYLCASSSPRTASYEQYFGPGTRLTVT.

This sequence joins TRBV5-1 and TRBJ2-3; weak D call: TRBD1 (5 bases). The CDR3 has 13 residues. The V and J ends lost 7 bases and 4 bases respectively, with 13 bases between them. Germline V CDR1 and CDR2: SGHRS, YFSETQ. The CDR3 coding sequence is TGCGCCAGCGTCCAGGGCGGAGCAGATACGCAGTATTTT. It codes for CASVQGGADTQYF.

This chain links TRBV9 with TRBJ2-5; D unresolved. Germline V lookup: CDR1 SGDLS, CDR2 YYNGEE. The CDR3 covers 13 residues. Trimming pared 3 bases from V and 2 bases from J, leaving 8 bases between. The CDR3 DNA is TGTGCCAGCAGCGGAGGATTTCAAGAGACCCAGTACTTC. Amino acid sequence: CASSGGFQETQYF.

The rearrangement joins TRBV9 to TRBJ1-2, with 7 bases identical to TRBD1. The germline gives CDR1 SGDLS, CDR2 YYNGEE. The CDR3 is 17 amino acids. V gave up 0 bases and J gave up 6 bases; unmatched junction bases: 14. The CDR3 protein is CASSVGALNTDRDGYTF. The CDR3 DNA reads TGTGCCAGCAGCGTAGGGGCCCTAAATACCGACAGGGATGGCTACACCTTC.

The rearrangement links TRBV6-1 to TRBJ1-3; D is unclear. Per the germline V gene, CDR1 is MNHNS and CDR2 is SASEGT. CDR3 length: 15 residues. V lost 2 bases and J 9 bases, leaving 17 bases between the germline ends. The CDR3 is CASSENPSSGVTIYF. CDR3 DNA sequence: TGTGCCAGCAGTGAAAATCCGAGCTCTGGTGTCACCATATATTTT.

The chain links TRBV7-8 to TRBJ1-6; possible D gene TRBD1, 6 bases. V shed 7 bases and J shed 9 bases, with 22 bases lying between them. This CDR3 is built from 16 residues. CDR1 is SGHVS and CDR2 is FQNEAQ in the germline V gene. CDR3 loop: CASNPTTGQSGSPLHF. In DNA, the CDR3 is TGTGCCAGCAACCCAACTACGGGACAAAGCGGTTCACCCCTCCACTTT.

The CDR3 is CATSRDTDGGEQYF. The CDR3 nucleotides are TGTGCCACCAGCAGAGACACCGACGGGGGCGAGCAGTACTTC. This chain uses TRBV15 with TRBJ2-7; TRBD2 might be the D (6 bases). The germline V gene encodes CDR1 LNHNV and CDR2 YYDKDF (reference sequence). The V gene lost 0 bases and the J gene lost 6 bases, with 12 bases spanning the gap. The CDR3 is 14 residues long.

J is TRBJ2-5 and V is TRBV7-2, with TRBD2 matching 11 bases. The tail of the sequence fits TRBJ2-7 better, so the J call may be wrong. The CDR3 length is 15 residues. Germline V lookup: CDR1 SGHTA, CDR2 FQGNSA. The chain's CDR3 is CASAMGLAVSYEQYF. The DNA for the CDR3 is TGTGCCAGCGCCATGGGACTAGCGGTCTCCTACGAGCAGTACTTC.

The V call is TRBV13, the J call TRBJ2-3, with 11 bases aligning to TRBD2. Per the germline V gene, CDR1 is PRHDT and CDR2 is FYEKMQ (reference sequence). The V and J ends lost 3 bases and 5 bases, in that order; junction bases with no gene match: 4. The CDR3 spans 15 residues. CDR3 amino acids: CASSLVGTSGDTQYF. The CDR3 nucleotides are TGTGCCAGCAGCTTGGTGGGGACTAGCGGAGATACGCAGTATTTT.

The V and J genes are TRBV5-6 and TRBJ2-1; possibly TRBD1 for D (6 bases). CDR3 length: 16 residues. CDR1 and CDR2 (germline): SGHDT, YYEEEE. Between the trimmed V and J ends, which lost 5 bases and 5 bases, there was a span of 20 bases. CDR3 sequence reads: CASRDLGQGYDNEQFF. In DNA form, the CDR3 reads TGTGCCAGCAGGGACTTGGGGCAGGGGTACGACAATGAGCAGTTCTTC.

The gene calls are TRBV18 and TRBJ1-4; 9 bases fit TRBD1. V lost 4 bases to trimming and J lost 7 bases; unmatched junction nucleotides: 4. Germline lookup yields CDR1 KGHSH and CDR2 LQKENI. The CDR3 loop spans 14 amino acids. CDR3 sequence reads: CASSQDRGGEKLFF. The CDR3 DNA is TGTGCCAGCTCACAGGACAGGGGCGGTGAAAAACTGTTTTTT. The full variable domain, completed using reference TRBV18 and TRBJ1-4, is NAGVMQNPRHLVRRRGQEARLRCSPMKGHSHVYWYRQLPEEGLKFMVYLQKENIIDESGMPKERFSAEFPKEGPSILRIQQVVRGDSAAYFCASSQDRGGEKLFFGSGTQLSVL.

The chain links TRBV5-8 to TRBJ1-1; D is uncertain. CDR3 length: 15 amino acids. The ends were cut back, 6 bases at V and 5 bases at J, with 20 bases in the middle. Germline CDR1 and CDR2: SGHTS and YDEGEE. The chain's CDR3 is CASTLTYSVGTEAFF. The DNA for the CDR3 is TGTGCCAGCACCCTGACTTATTCGGTGGGTACTGAAGCTTTCTTT.

This sequence joins TRBV18 and TRBJ1-5, with 9 nucleotides matching TRBD1. V gave up 3 bases and J gave up 4 bases; unmatched junction bases: 4. This CDR3 has 15 residues. Germline V gene sequence: CDR1 KGHSH, CDR2 LQKENI. Written as DNA, the CDR3 is TGTGCCAGCTCACCCCCGGGACAGGGAAATCAGCCCCAGCATTTT. Protein sequence: CASSPPGQGNQPQHF. The full variable domain, in which reference TRBV18 and TRBJ1-5 provide the parts outside the CDR3, is NAGVMQNPRHLVRRRGQEARLRCSPMKGHSHVYWYRQLPEEGLKFMVYLQKENIIDESGMPKERFSAEFPKEGPSILRIQQVVRGDSAAYFCASSPPGQGNQPQHFGDGTRLSIL.

V usage is TRBV7-2 and J usage is TRBJ2-3, with 9 bases matching TRBD1. This CDR3 is 13 amino acids long. The V and J ends lost 8 bases and 4 bases, in that order; junction bases with no gene match: 4. The germline V gene has CDR1 SGHTA and CDR2 FQGNSA. The DNA of the CDR3 is TGTGCCAGCCTAACAGGGGGCGCAGATACGCAGTATTTT. Translated, it gives CASLTGGADTQYF.

This chain joins TRBV2 and TRBJ1-5; 7 nucleotides align to TRBD1. The V gene end was trimmed by 4 bases and the J gene end by 5 bases; junction bases not matched to a gene: 5. Looked up from germline, CDR1 is SNHLY and CDR2 is FYNNEI. The CDR3 is made up of 14 amino acids. In DNA form, the CDR3 reads TGTGCCAGCAGTGGGCGTCAGGGGGATCAGCCCCAGCATTTT. It encodes CASSGRQGDQPQHF.

Notes on this clone: Other nucleotide sequences from this sample produce the same CDR3. CDR3 DNA: TGTGCCAGTAGTAAATACCGCGACAGGGTGCGGTATGGCTACACCTTC. Its protein product is CASSKYRDRVRYGYTF. The chain employs TRBV19 and TRBJ1-2, with 7 bases lining up with TRBD1. The CDR3 runs 16 residues. The trim removed 4 bases at V and 5 bases at J, leaving 13 bases unmatched. The germline CDR1 and CDR2 sequences are LNHDA and SQIVND (reference sequence).

The V and J genes are TRBV19 and TRBJ1-5; 11 nucleotides match TRBD1. Germline trimming cut 5 bases from V and 6 bases from J; bases unmatched to any gene: 6. This CDR3 spans 15 amino acids. The V gene's germline CDR1 is LNHDA and CDR2 SQIVND (reference sequence). The DNA for the CDR3 is TGTGCCAGTAGTCCAAGGACAGGGGGCTCTCAGCCCCAGCATTTT. Translation gives CASSPRTGGSQPQHF.

This chain links TRBV2 with TRBJ1-2; TRBD1 agrees at 12 bases. CDR3 length: 15 residues. Germline values: CDR1 SNHLY, CDR2 FYNNEI. V was pared by 5 bases and J by 8 bases, with 9 bases of the junction left unmatched. Written as DNA, the CDR3 is TGTGCCAGCAGTTCTCGGGGACAGGGGGCGCAAGGCTACACCTTC. Residues: CASSSRGQGAQGYTF.

The chain has TRBV19 and TRBJ1-3; D gene unclear. From germline, CDR1 is LNHDA and CDR2 SQIVND (reference sequence). The CDR3 loop spans 13 amino acids. V was trimmed by 5 bases and J by 0 bases, leaving 5 bases between them. CDR3 in DNA: TGTGCCAGTAGTGCTACCTCTGGAAACACCATATATTTT. This sequence encodes CASSATSGNTIYF.